A single sample gave rise to the 15 T cell receptor beta chains below, sequenced in a study of OX40 agonist ivuxolimab in advanced cancers. The data were produced by immunoSEQ multiplex PCR, yet TCRdb's version contains in-frame clones alone and is incomplete. Of around 70,000 clones in the sample, about four fifths were seen once. The input for sequencing was CD4+ or CD8+ T cells sorted from blood, taken in a trial of the OX40 agonist ivuxolimab. Every receptor here comes from an adult with an advanced solid tumor such as melanoma, head and neck, liver or kidney cancer.

The chain couples TRBV15 to TRBJ2-3, with D hard to call. This CDR3 has 13 amino acids. CDR1 LNHNV and CDR2 YYDKDF come from the germline V gene (reference sequence). V was shortened by 3 bases and J by 0 bases, with 4 bases between the two germline ends. The CDR3 region has the DNA TGTGCCACCAGCAGTACTAGCACAGATACGCAGTATTTT. This sequence encodes CATSSTSTDTQYF.

This chain connects TRBV4-3 to TRBJ2-5, with a possible D match to TRBD2 (7 bases). The CDR3 has 17 residues. V lost 4 bases, J lost 5 bases, and 23 bases lay in between. The V gene's germline CDR1 is LGHNA and CDR2 YSLEER. CDR3 nucleotide sequence: TGCGCCAGCAGCCGCGTATGGGGGGGCCTGCATCGCGAGACCCAGTACTTC. The encoded protein is CASSRVWGGLHRETQYF.

The rearrangement uses TRBV11-2 and TRBJ2-3; D remains unclear. CDR3 length: 14 amino acids. Trimming took 6 bases from V and 2 from J, leaving 12 bases between them. CDR1 is SGHAT and CDR2 is FQNNGV in the germline V gene. The chain's CDR3 is CASRARWDTDTQYF. In nucleotides, the CDR3 is TGTGCCAGCAGAGCCCGGTGGGACACAGATACGCAGTATTTT.

The chain has TRBV30 and TRBJ2-5; D is ambiguous. Germline V gene data show CDR1 as GTSNPN and CDR2 as SVGIG (reference sequence). The CDR3 runs 14 residues. V lost 7 bases and J 1 base, leaving 16 bases between the germline ends. The DNA for the CDR3 is TGTGCCTCTTATCACCGGGCCACCCAAGAGACCCAGTACTTC. Translated: CASYHRATQETQYF.

As DNA, the CDR3 is TGCGCCAGCAGCCCCCGACAACAGGGTTCGTCTGAAACGCAGTATTTT. Encoded protein: CASSPRQQGSSETQYF. The chain links TRBV5-1 to TRBJ2-3; maybe TRBD1 (6 bases). The CDR3 is 16 amino acids. Germline CDR1 SGHRS, CDR2 YFSETQ. The V gene lost 4 bases and the J gene lost 9 bases, with 24 bases spanning the gap.

The DNA for the CDR3 is TGTGCCAGCAGTTTATCAGGGACAGATAAGACCATATATTTT. The encoded protein is CASSLSGTDKTIYF. This chain joins TRBV28 and TRBJ1-3; 7 positions match TRBD1. Trimming took 1 base from V and 10 from J; bases not matched to a gene: 7. The CDR3 covers 14 residues. Germline CDR1 is MDHEN and CDR2 is SYDVKM.

The chain combines TRBV5-6 with TRBJ1-2, with D unresolved. Looked up from germline, CDR1 is SGHDT and CDR2 is YYEEEE. This CDR3 spans 14 amino acids. The V and J ends lost 3 bases and 5 bases respectively, with 14 bases between them. CDR3 sequence: CASSSKTSSYGYTF. As DNA, the CDR3 is TGTGCCAGCAGCTCCAAGACATCCTCTTATGGCTACACCTTC.

V is TRBV5-1 and J is TRBJ2-5, with 7 nucleotides matching TRBD2. Per germline, CDR1 SGHRS and CDR2 YFSETQ. Unmatched junction bases numbered 11, after V lost 4 bases and J lost 5 bases. CDR3 length: 15 amino acids. The CDR3 loop is CASSPLGGNVETQYF. CDR3 nucleotide sequence: TGCGCCAGCAGCCCGCTCGGGGGGAATGTGGAGACCCAGTACTTC.

The CDR3 coding sequence is TGTGCCAGCAGCTTACTCCTACTCAATGAGCAGTTCTTC. It yields the protein CASSLLLLNEQFF. This sequence joins TRBV5-8 and TRBJ2-1; D ambiguous. The CDR3 runs 13 residues. The V gene lost 2 bases and the J gene lost 6 bases, with 9 bases spanning the gap. CDR1 and CDR2 (germline): SGHTS, YDEGEE.

The V gene is TRBV2, the J gene TRBJ2-3; 10 positions agree with TRBD1. CDR1 and CDR2 from the germline V gene are SNHLY and FYNNEI. This CDR3 has 14 residues. V gave up 9 bases and J gave up 5 bases; unmatched junction bases: 8. The CDR3 loop is CASDRDRGGDTQYF. CDR3 DNA: TGTGCCAGTGACCGGGACAGGGGTGGAGATACGCAGTATTTT.

In its sample, this clone was seen once. J is TRBJ2-5 and V is TRBV10-3, with 8 bases matching TRBD2. Trimming took 6 bases from V and 5 from J; bases not matched to a gene: 8. CDR3 length: 14 residues. Germline CDR1 reads ENHRY; CDR2 reads SYGVKD. CDR3: CAISVTGTRETQYF. The CDR3 DNA sequence: TGTGCCATCAGCGTTACCGGGACTAGGGAGACCCAGTACTTC.

This chain connects TRBV28 to TRBJ1-4, with D perhaps TRBD1 (5 bases). This CDR3 comprises 16 residues. Germline CDR1 and CDR2: MDHEN and SYDVKM. Trimming removed 7 bases at V and 3 bases at J, with 18 bases between. The CDR3 region is CASIQSSGWANEKLFF. CDR3 coding DNA: TGTGCCAGCATTCAATCCTCAGGGTGGGCTAATGAAAAACTGTTTTTT.

The chain recombines TRBV29-1 with TRBJ1-5; D perhaps matches TRBD1 (6 bases). Germline loops: CDR1 SQVTM, CDR2 ANQGSEA. The V end was cut by 4 bases, the J end by 7 bases, with 17 bases between. The CDR3 is 14 residues long. CDR3 nucleotides: TGCAGCGTTGTAACGGGGGGCTTCGGGCAGCCCCAGCATTTT. It encodes CSVVTGGFGQPQHF. Using reference TRBV29-1 and TRBJ1-5 for the parts outside the CDR3, the full variable domain is SAVISQKPSRDICQRGTSLTIQCQVDSQVTMMFWYRQQPGQSLTLIATANQGSEATYESGFVIDKFPISRPNLTFSTLTVSNMSPEDSSIYLCSVVTGGFGQPQHFGDGTRLSIL.

This chain joins TRBV10-2 and TRBJ2-3; D gene uncertain. CDR1 is WSHSY and CDR2 is SAAADI in the germline V gene. The CDR3 totals 12 residues. V lost 0 bases and J lost 5, with 3 bases in between. Written as DNA, the CDR3 is TGCGCCAGCAGTGAGTCGGGAGATACGCAGTATTTT. This codes for CASSESGDTQYF.

V and J are TRBV2 and TRBJ1-6; TRBD1 aligns across 11 bases. V lost 6 bases to trimming and J lost 13 bases; unmatched junction nucleotides: 8. Germline-derived CDR1 and CDR2 are SNHLY and FYNNEI. The CDR3 spans 14 residues. CDR3 residues: CASRSGQGGKPLHF. The CDR3 DNA follows: TGTGCCAGCAGATCGGGACAGGGGGGAAAGCCCCTCCACTTT.